This T cell receptor (beta chain) was identified during a study of early T cells in non-severe SARS-CoV-2 infection. Looking at the study overall: Chains stayed unpaired after sequencing of bulk RNA from unsorted whole blood.

This clonotype came up a few times. What it recognizes is unknown. Unique molecular identifiers tagged individual cDNA molecules. Using its own MiXCR run on the 5' RACE reads, TCRdb lists one record per CDR3 protein. The sample lists about 70,000 distinct CDR3 sequences, about 14% occurring once. Study outcomes and limitations: VDJdb matching skewed toward anti-spike CD8 responses, missing private and CD4 specificities.

The CDR3 totals 17 residues. The germline V gene has CDR1 MNHNS and CDR2 SASEGT. V dropped 8 bases and J dropped 0 bases, with 21 bases sitting between them. The rearrangement links TRBV6-1 to TRBJ2-3; D might be TRBD1 or TRBD2, each matching 5 bases. Material: whole blood, obtained at baseline. The source of this sequence is an adult who was a healthcare worker with PCR-confirmed SARS-CoV-2 infection or an uninfected control (not recorded which). This CDR3 is CASLRRGWGTSTDTQYF. CDR3 bases: TGTGCCAGCCTGAGGCGCGGGTGGGGCACTAGCACAGATACGCAGTATTTT.